The clone carrying this T cell receptor beta chain was found many times. The data are from a study of T cells in Graves' hyperthyroidism and ophthalmopathy. The germline V and J ends were trimmed by 1 base and 4 bases, with 7 bases remaining between them. Germline CDR1 is MNHNS and CDR2 is SASEGT. The length of the CDR3 is 13 residues. RNA transcripts provided the source from which TCR beta CDR3 regions were amplified. Using the HTBI primer set, a first-round RT-PCR was run on the TCR CDR3. TCRdb redid the calling of the multiplex PCR reads with MiXCR, one entry per CDR3 protein. The repertoire has about 330,000 distinct CDR3 sequences, about an eighth of them found once; the top ten carry 30% to 40%.

Sequenced: blood. This chain joins TRBV6-1 and TRBJ1-1, with D unresolved. This clonotype originated in a woman aged 35 to 49 with Graves' ophthalmopathy. The CDR3 region has the DNA TGTGCCAGCAGTGAAGATTACCTCACTGAAGCTTTCTTT. It yields the protein CASSEDYLTEAFF.